This section outlines one T cell receptor beta chain sequence together with its context. CDR3 length: 17 residues. The germline V gene encodes CDR1 KGHSH and CDR2 LQKENI. Trimming took off 2 bases at V and 0 bases at J, with 14 bases between the two ends. The sample comes from a study of blood T cell repertoires in COVID-19. Looking at the study overall: Sources were T cells, B-cell-depleted T cells, or PBMCs; the material itself was cDNA or gDNA.

How the authors handled the data: The assay estimated nucleated cells by amplifying reference gene primers. Clones were sequenced by immunoSEQ multiplex PCR, and TCRdb holds only the in-frame ones, with some missing. V and J calls and clone size are given by that table; D and trimming were obtained from the DNA. Here the sample spans over 100,000 clones, 80% to 95% being singletons. Sequencing used peripheral blood. This sequence joins TRBV18 and TRBJ1-3; D is unresolved. The receptor was derived from a woman in her fifties or sixties with COVID-19, enrolled during active disease. CDR3 sequence reads: CASSPGIRLSSGNTIYF. The CDR3, as DNA: TGTGCCAGCTCACCAGGGATCAGACTAAGCTCTGGAAACACCATATATTTT. Based on the CDR3 plus reference TRBV18 and TRBJ1-3, the full variable domain is NAGVMQNPRHLVRRRGQEARLRCSPMKGHSHVYWYRQLPEEGLKFMVYLQKENIIDESGMPKERFSAEFPKEGPSILRIQQVVRGDSAAYFCASSPGIRLSSGNTIYFGEGSWLTVV.